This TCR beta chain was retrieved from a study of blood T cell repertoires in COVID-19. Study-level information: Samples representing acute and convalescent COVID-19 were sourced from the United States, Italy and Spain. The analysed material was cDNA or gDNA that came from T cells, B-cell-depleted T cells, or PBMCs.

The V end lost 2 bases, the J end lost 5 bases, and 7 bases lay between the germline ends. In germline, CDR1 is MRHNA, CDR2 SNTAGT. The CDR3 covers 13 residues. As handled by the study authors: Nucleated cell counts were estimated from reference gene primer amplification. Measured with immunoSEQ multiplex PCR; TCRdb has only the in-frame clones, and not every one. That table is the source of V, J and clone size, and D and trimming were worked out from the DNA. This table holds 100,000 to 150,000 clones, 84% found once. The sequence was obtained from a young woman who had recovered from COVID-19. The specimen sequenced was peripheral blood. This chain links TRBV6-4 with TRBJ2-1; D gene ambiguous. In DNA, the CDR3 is TGTGCCAGCAGTGACCACTCGAACAATGAGCAGTTCTTC. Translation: CASSDHSNNEQFF.